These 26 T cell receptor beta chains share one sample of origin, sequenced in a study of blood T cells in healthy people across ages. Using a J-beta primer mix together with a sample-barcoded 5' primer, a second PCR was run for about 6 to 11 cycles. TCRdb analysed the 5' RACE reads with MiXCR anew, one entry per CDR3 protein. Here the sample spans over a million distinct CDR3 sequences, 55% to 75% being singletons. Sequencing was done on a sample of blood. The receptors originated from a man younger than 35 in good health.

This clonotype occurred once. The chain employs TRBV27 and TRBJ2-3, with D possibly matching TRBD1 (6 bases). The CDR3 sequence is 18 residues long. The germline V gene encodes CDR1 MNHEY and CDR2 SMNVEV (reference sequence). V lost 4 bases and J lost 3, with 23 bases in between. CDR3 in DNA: TGTGCCAGCAGTTCGCTACTCGATGACAGGTCAAGGACAGATACGCAGTATTTT. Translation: CASSSLLDDRSRTDTQYF.

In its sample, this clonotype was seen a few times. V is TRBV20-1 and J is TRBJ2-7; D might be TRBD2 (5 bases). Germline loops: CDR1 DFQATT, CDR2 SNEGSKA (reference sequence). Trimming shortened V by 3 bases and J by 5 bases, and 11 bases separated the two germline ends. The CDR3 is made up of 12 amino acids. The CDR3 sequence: CSARDWRDEQYF. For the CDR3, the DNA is TGCAGTGCTAGGGACTGGCGCGACGAGCAGTACTTC.

CDR3 DNA: TGTGCCAGCAGCTTTGGCAGGGCAGGAGAGACCCAGTACTTC. Its translation: CASSFGRAGETQYF. This sequence joins TRBV11-2 and TRBJ2-5; weak D call: TRBD1 (5 bases). Trimming left V 3 bases short and J 4 bases short, with 12 bases between. Germline V gene sequence: CDR1 SGHAT, CDR2 FQNNGV. The CDR3 consists of 14 residues.

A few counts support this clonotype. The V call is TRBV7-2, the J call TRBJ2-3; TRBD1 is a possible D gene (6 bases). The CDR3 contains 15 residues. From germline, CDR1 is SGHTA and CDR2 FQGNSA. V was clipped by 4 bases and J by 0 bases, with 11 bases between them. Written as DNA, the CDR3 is TGTGCCAGCAGCTCCGCCAGGGGTAGCACAGATACGCAGTATTTT. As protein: CASSSARGSTDTQYF.

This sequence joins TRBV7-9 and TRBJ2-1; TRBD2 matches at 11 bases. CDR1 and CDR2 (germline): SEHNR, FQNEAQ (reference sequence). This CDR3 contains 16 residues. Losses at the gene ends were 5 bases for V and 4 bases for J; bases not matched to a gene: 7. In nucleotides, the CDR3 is TGTGCCAGCAGCACTAGCGGGGGAGCCACTTACAATGAGCAGTTCTTC. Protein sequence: CASSTSGGATYNEQFF.

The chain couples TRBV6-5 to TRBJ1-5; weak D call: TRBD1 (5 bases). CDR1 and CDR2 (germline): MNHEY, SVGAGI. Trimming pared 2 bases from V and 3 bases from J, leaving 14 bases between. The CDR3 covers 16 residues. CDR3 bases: TGTGCCAGCAGTTACGGGACCCCAGGGTCCAATCAGCCCCAGCATTTT. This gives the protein CASSYGTPGSNQPQHF.

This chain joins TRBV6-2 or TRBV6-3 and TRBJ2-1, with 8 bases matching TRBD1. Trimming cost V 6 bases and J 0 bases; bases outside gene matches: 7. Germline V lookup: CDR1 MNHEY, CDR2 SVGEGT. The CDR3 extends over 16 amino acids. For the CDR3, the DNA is TGTGCCAGCAGCCAGCCGACAGGGGACTCCTACAATGAGCAGTTCTTC. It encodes CASSQPTGDSYNEQFF.

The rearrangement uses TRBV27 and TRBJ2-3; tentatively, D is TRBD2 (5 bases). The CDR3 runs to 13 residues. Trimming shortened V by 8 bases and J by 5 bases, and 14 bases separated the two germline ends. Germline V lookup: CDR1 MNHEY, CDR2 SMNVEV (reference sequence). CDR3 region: CASGLDGEDTQYF. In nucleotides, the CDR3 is TGTGCCAGCGGGTTGGACGGGGAAGATACGCAGTATTTT.

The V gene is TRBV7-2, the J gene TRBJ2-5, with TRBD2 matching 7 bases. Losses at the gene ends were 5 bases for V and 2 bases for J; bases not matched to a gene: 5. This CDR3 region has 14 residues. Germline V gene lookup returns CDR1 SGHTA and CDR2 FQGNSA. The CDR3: CASSPGGLQETQYF. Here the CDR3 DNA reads TGTGCCAGCAGCCCCGGGGGGTTGCAAGAGACCCAGTACTTC.

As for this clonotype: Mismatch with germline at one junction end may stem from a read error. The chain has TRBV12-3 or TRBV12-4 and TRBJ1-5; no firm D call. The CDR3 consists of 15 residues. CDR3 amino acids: CASSLGIYSNQPRHF. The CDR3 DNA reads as TGTGCCAGCAGTTTGGGGATTTATAGCAATCAGCCCCGGCATTTT.

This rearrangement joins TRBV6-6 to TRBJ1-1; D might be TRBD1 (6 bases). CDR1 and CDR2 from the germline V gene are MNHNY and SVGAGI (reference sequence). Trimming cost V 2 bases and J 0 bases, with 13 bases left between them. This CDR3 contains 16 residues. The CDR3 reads CASSYAGEGMNTEAFF. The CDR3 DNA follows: TGTGCCAGCAGTTACGCAGGGGAGGGTATGAACACTGAAGCTTTCTTT.

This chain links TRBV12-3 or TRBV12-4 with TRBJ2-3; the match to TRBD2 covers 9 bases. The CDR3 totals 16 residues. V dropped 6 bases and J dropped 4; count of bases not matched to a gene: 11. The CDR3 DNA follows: TGTGCCAGCAGCCCTGGACTAGCGTCTAGAGCAGATACGCAGTATTTT. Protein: CASSPGLASRADTQYF.

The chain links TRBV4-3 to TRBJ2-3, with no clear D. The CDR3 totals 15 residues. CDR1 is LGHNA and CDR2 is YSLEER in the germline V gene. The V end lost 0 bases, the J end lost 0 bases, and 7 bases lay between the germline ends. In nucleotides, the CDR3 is TGCGCCAGCAGCCAAGATCCAACTAGCACAGATACGCAGTATTTT. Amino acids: CASSQDPTSTDTQYF.

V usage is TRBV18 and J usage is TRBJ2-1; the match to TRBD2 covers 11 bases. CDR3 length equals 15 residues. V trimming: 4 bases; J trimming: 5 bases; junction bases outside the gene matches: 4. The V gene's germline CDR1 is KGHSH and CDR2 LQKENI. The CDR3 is CASSLTSGMDNEQFF. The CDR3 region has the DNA TGTGCCAGCTCACTGACTAGCGGGATGGACAATGAGCAGTTCTTC.

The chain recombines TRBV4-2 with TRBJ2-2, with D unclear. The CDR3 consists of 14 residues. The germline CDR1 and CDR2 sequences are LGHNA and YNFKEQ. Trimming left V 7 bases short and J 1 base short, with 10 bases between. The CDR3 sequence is CASNDRENTGELFF. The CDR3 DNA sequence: TGTGCCAGCAATGACCGCGAGAACACCGGGGAGCTGTTTTTT.

CDR3 region: CSALPGAGNQPQHF. The DNA of the CDR3 is TGCAGTGCTCTTCCAGGGGCAGGCAATCAGCCCCAGCATTTT. This chain uses TRBV20-1 with TRBJ1-5, with a weak D call TRBD1 (6 bases). V was trimmed by 5 bases and J by 2 bases, leaving 13 bases between them. The germline V gene encodes CDR1 DFQATT and CDR2 SNEGSKA (reference sequence). The CDR3 has 14 residues.

The CDR3 nucleotides read TGTGCCAGCAGCTTAAGGGAAGAGGCCTACGAGCAGTACTTC. Amino acid sequence: CASSLREEAYEQYF. J is TRBJ2-4 and V is TRBV5-4; D is unresolved. The last part of the DNA fits TRBJ2-7 better; the J call may be wrong. The CDR3 extends over 14 amino acids. The V gene's germline CDR1 is SGHNT and CDR2 YYREEE (reference sequence).

For the CDR3, the DNA is TGTGCCAGCAGCCCCTCCTTGAATGGCGCTGAAGCTTTCTTT. Encoded protein: CASSPSLNGAEAFF. V usage is TRBV3-1 and J usage is TRBJ1-1; no reliable D call. Trimming took off 4 bases at V and 6 bases at J, with 15 bases between the two ends. Germline-derived CDR1 and CDR2 are LGHDT and YNNKEL (reference sequence). The CDR3 loop spans 14 amino acids.

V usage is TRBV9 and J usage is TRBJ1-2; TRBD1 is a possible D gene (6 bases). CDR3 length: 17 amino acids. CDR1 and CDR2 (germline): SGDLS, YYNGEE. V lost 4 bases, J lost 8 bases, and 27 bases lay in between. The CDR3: CASSPGATTGQGLGYTF. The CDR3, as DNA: TGTGCCAGCAGCCCCGGAGCTACCACAGGGCAGGGTCTAGGCTACACCTTC.

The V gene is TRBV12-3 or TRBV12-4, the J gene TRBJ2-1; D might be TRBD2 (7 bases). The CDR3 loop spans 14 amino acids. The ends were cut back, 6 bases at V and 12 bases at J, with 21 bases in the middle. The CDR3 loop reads CASSRLGGGEGQFF. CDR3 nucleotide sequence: TGTGCCAGCAGCCGACTAGGGGGGGGCGAAGGGCAGTTCTTC.

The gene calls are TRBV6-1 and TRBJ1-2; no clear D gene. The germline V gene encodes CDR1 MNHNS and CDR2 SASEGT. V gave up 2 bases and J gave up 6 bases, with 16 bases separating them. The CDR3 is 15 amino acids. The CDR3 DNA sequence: TGTGCCAGCAGTGAAATAGGCCTCACAGTGCATGGCTACACCTTC. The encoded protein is CASSEIGLTVHGYTF.

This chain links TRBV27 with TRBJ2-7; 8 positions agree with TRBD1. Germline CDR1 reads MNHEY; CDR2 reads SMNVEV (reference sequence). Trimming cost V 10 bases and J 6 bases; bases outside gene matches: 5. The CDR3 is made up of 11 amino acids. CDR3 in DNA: TGTGCCACCGGACAGGGAGGCGAGCAGTACTTC. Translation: CATGQGGEQYF.

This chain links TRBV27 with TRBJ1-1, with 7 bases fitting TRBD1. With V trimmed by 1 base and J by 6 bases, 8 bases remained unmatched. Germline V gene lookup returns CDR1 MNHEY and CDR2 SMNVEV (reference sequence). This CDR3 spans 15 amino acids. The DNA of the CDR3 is TGTGCCAGCAGTTTATTTAAGGGGGCAGGGGCTGAAGCTTTCTTT. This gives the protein CASSLFKGAGAEAFF.

The CDR3 here is CASSYQVGGEQYF. In DNA, the CDR3 is TGTGCCAGCAGTTACCAGGTAGGCGGCGAGCAGTACTTC. V usage is TRBV6-2 or TRBV6-3 and J usage is TRBJ2-5; D is unresolved. The last part of the DNA fits TRBJ2-7 better; the J call may be wrong. Germline lookup yields CDR1 MNHEY and CDR2 SVGEGT. This CDR3 is built from 13 residues.

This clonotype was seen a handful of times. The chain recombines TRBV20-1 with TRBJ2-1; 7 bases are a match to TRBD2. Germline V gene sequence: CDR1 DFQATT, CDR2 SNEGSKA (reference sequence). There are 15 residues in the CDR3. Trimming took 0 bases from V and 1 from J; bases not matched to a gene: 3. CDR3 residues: CSARELALSYNEQFF. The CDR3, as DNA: TGCAGTGCTAGAGAACTAGCGTTATCCTACAATGAGCAGTTCTTC.

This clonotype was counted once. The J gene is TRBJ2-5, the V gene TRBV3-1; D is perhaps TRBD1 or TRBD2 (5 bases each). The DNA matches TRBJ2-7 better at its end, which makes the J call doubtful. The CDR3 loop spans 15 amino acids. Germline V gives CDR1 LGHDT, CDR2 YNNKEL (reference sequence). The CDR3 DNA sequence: TGTGCCAGCAGCCAGTCCGGGACGTATGACTACGAGCAGTACTTC. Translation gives CASSQSGTYDYEQYF.